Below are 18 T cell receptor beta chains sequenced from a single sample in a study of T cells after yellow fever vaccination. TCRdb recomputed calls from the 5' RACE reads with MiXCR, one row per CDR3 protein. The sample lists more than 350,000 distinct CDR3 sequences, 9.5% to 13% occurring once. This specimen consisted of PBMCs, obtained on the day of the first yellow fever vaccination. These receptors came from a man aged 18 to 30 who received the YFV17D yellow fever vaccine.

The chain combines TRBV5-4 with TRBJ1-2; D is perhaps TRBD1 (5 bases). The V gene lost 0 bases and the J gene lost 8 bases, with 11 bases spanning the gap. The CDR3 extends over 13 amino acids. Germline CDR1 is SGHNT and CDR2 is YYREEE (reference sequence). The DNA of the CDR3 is TGTGCCAGCAGCTTGGGGGCAGGGAGAGGCTACACCTTC. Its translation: CASSLGAGRGYTF.

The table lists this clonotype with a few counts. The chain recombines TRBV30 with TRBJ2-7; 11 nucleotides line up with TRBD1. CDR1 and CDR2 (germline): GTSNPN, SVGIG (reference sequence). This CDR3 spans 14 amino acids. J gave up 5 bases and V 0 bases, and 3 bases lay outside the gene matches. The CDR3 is CAWSVGQGANEQYF. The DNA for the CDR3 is TGTGCCTGGAGTGTAGGACAGGGGGCCAACGAGCAGTACTTC.

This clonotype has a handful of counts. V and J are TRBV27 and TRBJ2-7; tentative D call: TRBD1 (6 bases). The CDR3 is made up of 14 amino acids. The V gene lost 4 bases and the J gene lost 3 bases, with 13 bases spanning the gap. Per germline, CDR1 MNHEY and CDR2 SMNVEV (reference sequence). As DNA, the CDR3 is TGTGCCAGCAGTTGGGGGCAGGGGAGCTACGAGCAGTACTTC. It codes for CASSWGQGSYEQYF.

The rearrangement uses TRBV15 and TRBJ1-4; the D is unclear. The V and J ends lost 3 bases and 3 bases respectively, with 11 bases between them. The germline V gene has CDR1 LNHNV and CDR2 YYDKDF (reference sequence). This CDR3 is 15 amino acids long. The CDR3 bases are TGTGCCACCAGCAGCCCCCCCCGGGCTAATGAAAAACTGTTTTTT. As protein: CATSSPPRANEKLFF.

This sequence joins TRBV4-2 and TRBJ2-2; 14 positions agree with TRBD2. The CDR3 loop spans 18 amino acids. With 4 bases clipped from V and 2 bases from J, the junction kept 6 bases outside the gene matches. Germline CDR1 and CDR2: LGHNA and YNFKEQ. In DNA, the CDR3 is TGTGCCAGCAGCCCTGGACTAGCGGGGGGTAGTAACACCGGGGAGCTGTTTTTT. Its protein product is CASSPGLAGGSNTGELFF.

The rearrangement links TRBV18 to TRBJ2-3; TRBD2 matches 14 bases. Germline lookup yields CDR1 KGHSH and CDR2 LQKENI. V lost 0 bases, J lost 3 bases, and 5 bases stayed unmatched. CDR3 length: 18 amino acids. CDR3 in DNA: TGTGCCAGCTCACCACCGTGGACTAGCGGGGGGAATACAGATACGCAGTATTTT. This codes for CASSPPWTSGGNTDTQYF. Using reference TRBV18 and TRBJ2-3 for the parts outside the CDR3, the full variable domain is NAGVMQNPRHLVRRRGQEARLRCSPMKGHSHVYWYRQLPEEGLKFMVYLQKENIIDESGMPKERFSAEFPKEGPSILRIQQVVRGDSAAYFCASSPPWTSGGNTDTQYFGPGTRLTVL.

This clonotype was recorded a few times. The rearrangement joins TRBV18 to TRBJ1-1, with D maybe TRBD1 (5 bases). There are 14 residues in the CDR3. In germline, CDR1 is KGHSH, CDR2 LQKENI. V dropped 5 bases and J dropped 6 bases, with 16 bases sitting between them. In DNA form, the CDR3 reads TGTGCCAGCTCAGCGGGACCTTGGGGTCCTGAAGCTTTCTTT. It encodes CASSAGPWGPEAFF.

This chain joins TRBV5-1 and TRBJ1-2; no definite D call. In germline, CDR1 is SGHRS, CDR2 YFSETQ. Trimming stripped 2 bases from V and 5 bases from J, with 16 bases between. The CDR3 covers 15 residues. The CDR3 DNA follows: TGCGCCAGCAGCTTTTCGGGGTCGTCTGTGTATGGCTACACCTTC. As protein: CASSFSGSSVYGYTF. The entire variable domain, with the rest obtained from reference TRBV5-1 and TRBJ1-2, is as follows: KAGVTQTPRYLIKTRGQQVTLSCSPISGHRSVSWYQQTPGQGLQFLFEYFSETQRNKGNFPGRFSGRQFSNSRSEMNVSTLELGDSALYLCASSFSGSSVYGYTFGSGTRLTVV.

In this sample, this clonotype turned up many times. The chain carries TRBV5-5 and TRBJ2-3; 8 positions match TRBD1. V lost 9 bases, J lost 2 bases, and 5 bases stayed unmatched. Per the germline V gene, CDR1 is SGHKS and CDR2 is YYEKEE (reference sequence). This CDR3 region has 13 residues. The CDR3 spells CAKWTGITDTQYF. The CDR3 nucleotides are TGTGCCAAATGGACAGGGATCACAGATACGCAGTATTTT.

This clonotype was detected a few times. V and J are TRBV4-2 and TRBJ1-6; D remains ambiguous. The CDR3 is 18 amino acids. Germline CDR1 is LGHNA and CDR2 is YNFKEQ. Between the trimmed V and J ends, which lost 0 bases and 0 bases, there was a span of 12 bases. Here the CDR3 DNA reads TGTGCCAGCAGCCAAGAGCCCCCACGGAGCTCCTATAATTCACCCCTCCACTTT. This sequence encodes CASSQEPPRSSYNSPLHF.

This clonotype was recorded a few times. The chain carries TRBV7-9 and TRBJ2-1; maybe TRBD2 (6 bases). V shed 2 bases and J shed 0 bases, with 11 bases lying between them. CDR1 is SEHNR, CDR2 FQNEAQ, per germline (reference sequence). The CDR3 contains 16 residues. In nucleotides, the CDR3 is TGTGCCAGCAGCTTATCGCTAGCGAGCTCCTACAATGAGCAGTTCTTC. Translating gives CASSLSLASSYNEQFF.

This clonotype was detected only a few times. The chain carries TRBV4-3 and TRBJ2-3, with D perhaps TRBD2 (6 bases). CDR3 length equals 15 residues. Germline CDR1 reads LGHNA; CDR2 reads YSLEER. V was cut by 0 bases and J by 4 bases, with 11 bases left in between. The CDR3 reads CASSQELARADTQYF. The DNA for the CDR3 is TGCGCCAGCAGCCAAGAACTAGCCAGGGCAGATACGCAGTATTTT.

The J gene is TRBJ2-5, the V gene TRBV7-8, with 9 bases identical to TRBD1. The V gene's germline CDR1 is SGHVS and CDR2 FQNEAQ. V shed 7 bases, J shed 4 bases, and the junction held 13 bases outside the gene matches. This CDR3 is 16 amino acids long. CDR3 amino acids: CASTITGGQFGETQYF. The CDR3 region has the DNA TGTGCCAGCACTATAACAGGGGGCCAGTTTGGAGAGACCCAGTACTTC. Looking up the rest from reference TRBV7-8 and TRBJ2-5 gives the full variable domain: GAGVSQSPRYKVAKRGQDVALRCDPISGHVSLFWYQQALGQGPEFLTYFQNEAQLDKSGLPSDRFFAERPEGSVSTLKIQRTQQEDSAVYLCASTITGGQFGETQYFGPGTRLLVL.

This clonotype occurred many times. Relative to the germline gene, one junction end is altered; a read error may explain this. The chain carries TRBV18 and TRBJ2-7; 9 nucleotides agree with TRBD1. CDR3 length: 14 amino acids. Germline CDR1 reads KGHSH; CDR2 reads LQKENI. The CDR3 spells CASSPGTGLYEQYF. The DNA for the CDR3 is TGCGCCAGCAGCCCTGGGACAGGGCTTTACGAGCAGTACTTC.

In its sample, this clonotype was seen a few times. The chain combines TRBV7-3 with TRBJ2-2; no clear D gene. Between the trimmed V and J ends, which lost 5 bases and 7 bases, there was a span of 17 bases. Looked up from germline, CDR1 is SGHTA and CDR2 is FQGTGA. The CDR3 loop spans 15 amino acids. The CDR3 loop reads CASSPRAAPGGELFF. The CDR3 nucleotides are TGTGCCAGCAGCCCCCGGGCGGCACCCGGCGGGGAGCTGTTTTTT.

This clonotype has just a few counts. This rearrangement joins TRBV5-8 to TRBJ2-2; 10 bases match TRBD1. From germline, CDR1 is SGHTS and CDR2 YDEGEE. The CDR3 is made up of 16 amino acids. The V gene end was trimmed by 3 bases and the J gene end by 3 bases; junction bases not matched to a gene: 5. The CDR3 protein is CASSSDRGRDTGELFF. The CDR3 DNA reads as TGTGCCAGCAGCTCCGACAGGGGGCGAGACACCGGGGAGCTGTTTTTT.

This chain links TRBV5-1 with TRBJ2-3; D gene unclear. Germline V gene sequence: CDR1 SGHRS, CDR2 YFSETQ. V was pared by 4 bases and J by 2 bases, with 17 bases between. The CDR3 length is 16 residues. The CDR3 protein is CASSLDRTLVTDTQYF. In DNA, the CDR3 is TGCGCCAGCAGCCTGGACCGAACTCTCGTCACAGATACGCAGTATTTT.

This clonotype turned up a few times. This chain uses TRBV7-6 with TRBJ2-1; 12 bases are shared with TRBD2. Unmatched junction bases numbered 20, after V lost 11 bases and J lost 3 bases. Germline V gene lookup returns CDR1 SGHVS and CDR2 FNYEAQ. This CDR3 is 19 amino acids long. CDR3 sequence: CAGRPPPRLAGARYNEQFF. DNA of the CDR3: TGTGCCGGACGACCCCCTCCTCGACTAGCGGGGGCCCGCTACAATGAGCAGTTCTTC.